Below are 20 T cell receptor beta chains sequenced from a single sample in a study of control samples from healthy donors and cancer patients (dated by TCRdb to 2019 to 2021). Library generation was performed with the immunoSEQ multiplex PCR assay. TCRdb's version of the immuneACCESS table is confined to in-frame rearrangements and falls short of the full clone set. An unresolved V gene accounts for under half of the shortfall where checked; the remainder is of unknown origin. This sample holds about 140,000 clones; less than 90% were observed only once. Jointly, the top ten make up 8.7% of the sample. Sample: blood. The receptor source for this set is a woman in her thirties in good health.

This clone was recorded once. The J gene is TRBJ2-2, the V gene TRBV6-1; no firm D call. This CDR3 contains 16 residues. Trimming took off 2 bases at V and 0 bases at J, with 10 bases between the two ends. Germline lookup yields CDR1 MNHNS and CDR2 SASEGT. The CDR3 is CASSELVGSNTGELFF. DNA for the CDR3: TGTGCCAGCAGTGAATTGGTCGGATCGAACACCGGGGAGCTGTTTTTT.

J is TRBJ2-3 and V is TRBV30, with TRBD2 matching over 8 bases. The V and J ends lost 0 bases and 6 bases, in that order; junction bases with no gene match: 5. The germline gives CDR1 GTSNPN, CDR2 SVGIG (reference sequence). The CDR3 is made up of 14 amino acids. Written as DNA, the CDR3 is TGTGCCTGGAGTGTAGCGGGGGTGGGGGATACGCAGTATTTT. It translates to CAWSVAGVGDTQYF.

The V call is TRBV7-3, the J call TRBJ2-2; D may be TRBD1 (5 bases). The CDR3 runs to 16 residues. Trimming took 5 bases from V and 1 from J, leaving 14 bases between them. The germline V gene has CDR1 SGHTA and CDR2 FQGTGA. DNA for the CDR3: TGTGCCAGCAGCGTACAGGCGAATCAGAACACCGGGGAGCTGTTTTTT. It yields the protein CASSVQANQNTGELFF.

This chain links TRBV3-1 (or the pseudogene TRBV3-2) with TRBJ2-1, with D perhaps being TRBD1 or TRBD2 (5 bases each). This CDR3 comprises 17 residues. Trimming stripped 6 bases from V and 0 bases from J, with 18 bases between. Looked up from germline, CDR1 is LGHDT and CDR2 is YNNKEL (reference sequence). The CDR3: CASSQHFEGSSYNEQFF. The CDR3 coding sequence is TGTGCCAGCAGTCAACATTTCGAGGGGAGCTCCTACAATGAGCAGTTCTTC.

The J gene is TRBJ1-5, the V gene TRBV5-8, with D unclear. The CDR3 has 16 amino acids. V was cut by 2 bases and J by 2 bases, with 14 bases left in between. CDR1 is SGHTS, CDR2 YDEGEE, per germline. CDR3 residues: CASSFPTAHGNQPQHF. CDR3 DNA sequence: TGTGCCAGCAGCTTCCCGACCGCCCATGGCAATCAGCCCCAGCATTTT.

V usage is TRBV18 and J usage is TRBJ2-3, with TRBD2 matching 13 bases. With V trimmed by 3 bases and J by 4 bases, 4 bases remained unmatched. Germline V gives CDR1 KGHSH, CDR2 LQKENI. CDR3 length equals 16 residues. The CDR3 loop reads CASSPRLAGGPDTQYF. The CDR3 region has the DNA TGTGCCAGCTCACCGCGACTAGCGGGAGGCCCAGATACGCAGTATTTT. The full variable domain, with the rest looked up from reference TRBV18 and TRBJ2-3, is NAGVMQNPRHLVRRRGQEARLRCSPMKGHSHVYWYRQLPEEGLKFMVYLQKENIIDESGMPKERFSAEFPKEGPSILRIQQVVRGDSAAYFCASSPRLAGGPDTQYFGPGTRLTVL.

The V and J genes are TRBV5-8 and TRBJ2-7, with TRBD1 matching over 8 bases. V lost 4 bases to trimming and J lost 3 bases; unmatched junction nucleotides: 12. This CDR3 contains 16 residues. Per the germline V gene, CDR1 is SGHTS and CDR2 is YDEGEE. The CDR3 loop reads CASSNDLGQGYYEQYF. Here the CDR3 DNA reads TGTGCCAGCAGCAATGACCTCGGACAGGGCTACTACGAGCAGTACTTC.

The chain joins TRBV10-3 to TRBJ2-2, with 8 bases lining up with TRBD2. Germline trimming cut 10 bases from V and 2 bases from J; bases unmatched to any gene: 6. CDR1 and CDR2 from the germline V gene are ENHRY and SYGVKD. The CDR3 has 14 residues. The CDR3 DNA follows: TGTGCCACCAAGCGGGAGCCCAACACCGGGGAGCTGTTTTTT. It specifies CATKREPNTGELFF.

The chain links TRBV20-1 to TRBJ1-5; D is ambiguous. Trimming stripped 5 bases from V and 1 base from J, with 3 bases between. The germline CDR1 and CDR2 sequences are DFQATT and SNEGSKA (reference sequence). This CDR3 region has 11 residues. In nucleotides, the CDR3 is TGCAGTGCTGGGAGCAATCAGCCCCAGCATTTT. Its protein is CSAGSNQPQHF.

The rearrangement uses TRBV19 and TRBJ1-1; no definite D call. The ends were cut back, 7 bases at V and 1 base at J, with 10 bases in the middle. This CDR3 comprises 13 residues. Per the germline V gene, CDR1 is LNHDA and CDR2 is SQIVND (reference sequence). The CDR3 nucleotides read TGTGCCAGTAAAAAGGGCCAGAACACTGAAGCTTTCTTT. It is translated as CASKKGQNTEAFF.

V and J are TRBV5-1 and TRBJ2-7; TRBD1 matches 9 bases. The CDR3 extends over 14 amino acids. Germline loops: CDR1 SGHRS, CDR2 YFSETQ. The V gene end was trimmed by 4 bases and the J gene end by 3 bases; junction bases not matched to a gene: 5. CDR3 amino acids: CASSLGTGRYEQYF. The CDR3 DNA reads TGCGCCAGCAGCCTCGGGACAGGGCGCTACGAGCAGTACTTC. The full variable domain, in which reference TRBV5-1 and TRBJ2-7 provide the parts outside the CDR3, is KAGVTQTPRYLIKTRGQQVTLSCSPISGHRSVSWYQQTPGQGLQFLFEYFSETQRNKGNFPGRFSGRQFSNSRSEMNVSTLELGDSALYLCASSLGTGRYEQYFGPGTRLTVT.

The chain uses TRBV6-5 and TRBJ2-6; perhaps TRBD2 as D (5 bases). CDR3 length: 14 residues. Germline V gene sequence: CDR1 MNHEY, CDR2 SVGAGI. V shed 7 bases and J shed 2 bases, with 9 bases lying between them. The DNA for the CDR3 is TGTGCCAGCACGGACGGGGCTGGGGCCAACGTCCTGACTTTC. It is translated as CASTDGAGANVLTF.

The V and J genes are TRBV5-6 and TRBJ1-6; a weak D match, TRBD1 (6 bases). Germline V gene lookup returns CDR1 SGHDT and CDR2 YYEEEE. Trimming removed 0 bases at V and 7 bases at J, with 17 bases between. The CDR3 is made up of 17 amino acids. Written as DNA, the CDR3 is TGTGCCAGCAGCTTGGGGGGACAAGCAAAGGGAAATTCACCCCTCCACTTT. Protein product: CASSLGGQAKGNSPLHF.

The chain employs TRBV3-1 (or the pseudogene TRBV3-2) and TRBJ2-3; D is unclear. The CDR3 is made up of 13 amino acids. Trimming pared 3 bases from V and 3 bases from J, leaving 7 bases between. Germline assignment: CDR1 LGHDT and CDR2 YNNKEL (reference sequence). In DNA, the CDR3 is TGTGCCAGCAGCCACCTGGGTACAGATACGCAGTATTTT. It is translated as CASSHLGTDTQYF.

V and J are TRBV28 and TRBJ2-5; TRBD1 aligns across 8 bases. With 6 bases clipped from V and 7 bases from J, the junction kept 7 bases outside the gene matches. Germline values: CDR1 MDHEN, CDR2 SYDVKM. The CDR3 is made up of 13 amino acids. The CDR3 bases are TGTGCCAGCAGCCCGAGGGGACAGGTGACCCAGTACTTC. Translation gives CASSPRGQVTQYF.

V is TRBV5-1 and J is TRBJ1-2; D ambiguous. This CDR3 is built from 14 residues. V was cut by 2 bases and J by 4 bases, with 12 bases left in between. Per germline, CDR1 SGHRS and CDR2 YFSETQ. CDR3 protein: CASSLNEGPYGYTF. Written as DNA, the CDR3 is TGCGCCAGCAGCTTAAACGAGGGCCCCTATGGCTACACCTTC.

This chain links TRBV5-4 with TRBJ2-5; a weak D match, TRBD1 (6 bases). Germline loops: CDR1 SGHNT, CDR2 YYREEE (reference sequence). The CDR3 runs 14 residues. Trimming took 3 bases from V and 11 from J, leaving 20 bases between them. The CDR3 loop is CASSSYRQDPYQYF. The CDR3 DNA reads as TGTGCCAGCAGCTCATATCGACAGGACCCGTATCAGTACTTC.

CDR3 sequence: CANWTSGSSPEQFF. The CDR3 region has the DNA TGTGCCAACTGGACTAGCGGGAGTTCGCCTGAGCAGTTCTTC. The chain is built from TRBV6-5 and TRBJ2-1; 13 bases fit TRBD2. V shed 10 bases, J shed 9 bases, and the junction held 9 bases outside the gene matches. Germline assignment: CDR1 MNHEY and CDR2 SVGAGI. This CDR3 contains 14 residues.

The CDR3 sequence is CASTLNRLRDNEQFF. The CDR3 DNA reads TGTGCCAGCACCCTAAACAGGTTGCGAGACAATGAGCAGTTCTTC. This chain links TRBV21-1 with TRBJ2-1; the table calls TRBD1, which could not be checked here. TRBV21-1 corresponds to a pseudogene. The CDR3 consists of 15 residues.

V and J are TRBV5-1 and TRBJ1-1; TRBD1 matches at 10 bases. The junction had 9 bases not matched to a gene; V was cut back by 6 bases and J by 1 base. Germline CDR1 is SGHRS and CDR2 is YFSETQ. The CDR3 contains 16 residues. DNA for the CDR3: TGCGCCAGCACCAAGACAGGGGGCCCTCCGAACACTGAAGCTTTCTTT. Its translation is CASTKTGGPPNTEAFF.